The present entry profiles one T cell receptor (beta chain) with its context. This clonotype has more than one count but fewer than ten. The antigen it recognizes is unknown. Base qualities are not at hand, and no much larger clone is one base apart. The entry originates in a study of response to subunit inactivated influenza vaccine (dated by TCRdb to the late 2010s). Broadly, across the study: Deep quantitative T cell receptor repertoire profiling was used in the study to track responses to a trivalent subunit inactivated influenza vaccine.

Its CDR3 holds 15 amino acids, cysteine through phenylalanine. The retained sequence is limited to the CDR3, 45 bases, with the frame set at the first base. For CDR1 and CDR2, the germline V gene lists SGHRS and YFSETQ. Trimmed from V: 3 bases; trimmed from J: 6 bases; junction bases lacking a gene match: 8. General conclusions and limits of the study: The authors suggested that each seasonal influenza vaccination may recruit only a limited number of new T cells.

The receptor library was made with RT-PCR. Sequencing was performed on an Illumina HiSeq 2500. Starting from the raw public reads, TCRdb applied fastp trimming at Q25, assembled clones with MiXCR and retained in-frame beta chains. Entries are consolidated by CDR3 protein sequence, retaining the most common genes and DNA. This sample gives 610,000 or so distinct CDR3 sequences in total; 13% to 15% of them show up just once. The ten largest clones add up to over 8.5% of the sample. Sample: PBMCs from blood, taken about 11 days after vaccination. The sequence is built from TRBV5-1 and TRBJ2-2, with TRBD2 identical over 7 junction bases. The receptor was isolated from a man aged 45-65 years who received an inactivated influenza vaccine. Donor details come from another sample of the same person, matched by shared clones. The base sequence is TGCGCCAGCAGCTCAGCGGGGAGGGTCGCCGGGGAGCTGTTTTTT. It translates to CASSSAGRVAGELFF.